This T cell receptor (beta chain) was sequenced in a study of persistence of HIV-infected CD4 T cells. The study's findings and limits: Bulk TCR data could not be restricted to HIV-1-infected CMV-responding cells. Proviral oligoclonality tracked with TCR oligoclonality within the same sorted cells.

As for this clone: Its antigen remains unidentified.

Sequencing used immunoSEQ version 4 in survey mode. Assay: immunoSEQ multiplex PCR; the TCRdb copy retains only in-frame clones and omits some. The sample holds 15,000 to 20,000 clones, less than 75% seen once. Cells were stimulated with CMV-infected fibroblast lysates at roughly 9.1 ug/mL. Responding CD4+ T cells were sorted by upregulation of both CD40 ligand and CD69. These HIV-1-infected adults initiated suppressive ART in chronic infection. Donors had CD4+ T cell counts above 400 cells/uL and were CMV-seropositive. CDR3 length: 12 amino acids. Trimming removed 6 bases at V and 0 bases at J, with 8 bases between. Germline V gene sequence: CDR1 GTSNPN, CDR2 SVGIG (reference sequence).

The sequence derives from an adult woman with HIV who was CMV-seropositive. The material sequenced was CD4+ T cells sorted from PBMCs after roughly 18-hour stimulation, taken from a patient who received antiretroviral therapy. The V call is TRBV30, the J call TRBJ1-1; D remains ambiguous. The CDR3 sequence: CACLHLNTEAFF. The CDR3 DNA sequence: TGTGCCTGCCTACATTTGAACACTGAAGCTTTCTTT.